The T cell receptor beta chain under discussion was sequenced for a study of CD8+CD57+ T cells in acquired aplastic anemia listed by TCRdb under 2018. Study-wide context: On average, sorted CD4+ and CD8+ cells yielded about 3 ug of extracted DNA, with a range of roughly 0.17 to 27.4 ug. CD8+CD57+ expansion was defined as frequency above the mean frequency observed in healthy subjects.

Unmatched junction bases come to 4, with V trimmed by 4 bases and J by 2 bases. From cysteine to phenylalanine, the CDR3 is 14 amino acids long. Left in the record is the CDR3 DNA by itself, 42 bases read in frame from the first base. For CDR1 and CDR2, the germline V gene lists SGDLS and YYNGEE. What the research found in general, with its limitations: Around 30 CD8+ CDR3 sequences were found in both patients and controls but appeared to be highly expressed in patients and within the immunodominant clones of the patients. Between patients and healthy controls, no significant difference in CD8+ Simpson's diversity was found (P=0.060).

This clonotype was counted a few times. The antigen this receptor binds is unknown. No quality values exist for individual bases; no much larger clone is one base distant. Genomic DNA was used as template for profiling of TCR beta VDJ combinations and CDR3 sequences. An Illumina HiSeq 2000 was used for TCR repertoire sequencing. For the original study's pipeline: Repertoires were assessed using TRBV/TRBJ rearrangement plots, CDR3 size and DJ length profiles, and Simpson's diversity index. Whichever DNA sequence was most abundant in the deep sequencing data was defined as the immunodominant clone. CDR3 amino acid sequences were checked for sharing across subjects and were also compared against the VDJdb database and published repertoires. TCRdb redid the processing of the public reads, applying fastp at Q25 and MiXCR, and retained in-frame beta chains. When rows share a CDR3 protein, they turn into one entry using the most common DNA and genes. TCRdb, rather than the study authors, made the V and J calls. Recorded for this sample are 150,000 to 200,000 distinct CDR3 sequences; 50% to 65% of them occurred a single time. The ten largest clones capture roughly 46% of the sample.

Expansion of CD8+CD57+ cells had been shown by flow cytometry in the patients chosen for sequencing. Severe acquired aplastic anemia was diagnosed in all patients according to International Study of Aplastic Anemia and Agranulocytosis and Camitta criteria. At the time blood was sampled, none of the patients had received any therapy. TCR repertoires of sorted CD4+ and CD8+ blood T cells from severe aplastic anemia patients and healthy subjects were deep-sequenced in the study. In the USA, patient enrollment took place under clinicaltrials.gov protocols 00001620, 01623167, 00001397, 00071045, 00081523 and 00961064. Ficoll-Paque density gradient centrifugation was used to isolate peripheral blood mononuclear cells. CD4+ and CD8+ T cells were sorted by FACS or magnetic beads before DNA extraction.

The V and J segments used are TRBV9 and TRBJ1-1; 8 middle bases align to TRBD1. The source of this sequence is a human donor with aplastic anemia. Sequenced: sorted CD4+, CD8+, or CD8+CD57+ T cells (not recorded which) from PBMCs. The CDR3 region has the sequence CASSSTGGNTEAFF. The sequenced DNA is TGTGCCAGCAGCTCCACAGGGGGAAACACTGAAGCTTTCTTT.